This T cell receptor beta chain was sequenced for a study of identifying expanded T cells in peripheral blood (dated by TCRdb to between 2018 and 2021). Describing the broader study: Four technical replicates, made by sequencing separate aliquots from the same pool of genomic DNA, were compared pairwise.

During the collection period, no infections or other immune events were recorded for the healthy donors. Blood repertoires from healthy donors were used as a training cohort for calibrating time-dependent variance in a beta-binomial model of differential abundance of T-cell clones. The training cohort was composed of roughly 10 healthy donors, 3 female and 7 male. An age range of roughly 29 to 70 years, with an average of about 43 years, was recorded for the donors. Whole blood was collected from each healthy donor at three time points spaced two weeks apart and obtained from a commercial supplier. For immunosequencing, genomic DNA was extracted from unsorted whole blood. General conclusions and limits of the study: Variance in clone template counts between approximately two-week samples significantly increased with total template count across all healthy donors. It was expected by the authors that biological variance in healthy repertoires might increase further over much longer intervals, such as months to years. Both the number of clones called differentially abundant and the false-positive rate were significantly reduced by the beta-binomial model across all healthy-donor time intervals. Between technical replicates the binomial model flagged approximately 1.2 differentially abundant clones, whereas over around two weeks the binomial model flagged about 15 and over roughly 4 weeks around 18.

TCRbeta CDR3 regions were profiled with the immunoSEQ Assay using bias-controlled multiplex PCR amplification of genomic DNA. Per the original workflow: The absolute abundance of each unique TCRbeta CDR3 region was quantified after sequences were collapsed and filtered. Differential abundance was assessed using a binomial (Fisher-equivalent) model and a beta-binomial model in which time-dependent variance fitted from healthy donors was added. Clones with fewer than 5 combined templates were excluded, and clones with Benjamini-Hochberg FDR below 0.01 were called differentially abundant. In the beta-binomial model, variance was expressed as a function of the total template count across the two samples, in the form v = (b*log(k)+a)^2. TCRdb provides this immuneACCESS table in a form limited to in-frame rearrangements. Some clones are lacking; in checked studies, under half of them reflect an unresolved V gene, and why the rest are absent is not known. Clonal size and the V and J genes are those of that table, whereas D and trimming came from the DNA. The sample data list roughly 96,000 clones, and around 90% of these were observed just once. Approximately 5% of the sample is in the top ten clones.

The CDR3 covers 16 residues, taking in both the cysteine and the phenylalanine. Only the CDR3 DNA is retained, 48 bases long and in frame from the first base. Between the V and J ends, shortened by 4 bases and 0 bases respectively, the junction contains 15 bases. From a lookup of the germline V gene, CDR1 and CDR2 are MNHEY and SVGAGI. Concerning this clone: Its antigen target is currently unknown. Base quality data are lacking; no much larger clone is found one base away.

The TCR comes from a person aged 18 to 70 in good health. Sequenced sample: blood. Recombination connected TRBV6-5 to TRBJ1-1, with an unclear D gene assignment. The CDR3 reads as follows: CASSFSTTPLNTEAFF. The DNA sequence follows: TGTGCCAGCAGTTTCTCAACGACTCCTTTGAACACTGAAGCTTTCTTT.